The source of this T cell receptor (beta chain) is a study of cytotoxic CD8 clonotypes in ibrutinib-treated CLL. On the study more broadly: Responses: roughly 25 partial, 2 complete; after median roughly 68 months, around 14 stayed remitted, 12 progressed. Response samples were taken after a median approximately 13 months of treatment, range 6 to 36.

About this clone itself: The antigen is unknown.

Study-wide points: There were differences in sampling times between sustained-remission and progressing patients.

Produced via immunoSEQ multiplex PCR; TCRdb's table is partial and in-frame only. The sample lists around 70,000 clones, over 75% occurring once. The material was PBMCs, obtained after 12 months of ibrutinib treatment. This clonotype was sampled from a human donor with chronic lymphocytic leukemia.

The CDR3 sequence: CASSEDGSSYNEQFF. CDR3 in DNA: TGTGCCAGCAGTGAAGATGGTTCCTCCTACAATGAGCAGTTCTTC. This chain connects TRBV2 to TRBJ2-1; D gene unclear. The CDR3 contains 15 residues. Germline V gives CDR1 SNHLY, CDR2 FYNNEI. V lost 1 base and J lost 0, with 7 bases in between.